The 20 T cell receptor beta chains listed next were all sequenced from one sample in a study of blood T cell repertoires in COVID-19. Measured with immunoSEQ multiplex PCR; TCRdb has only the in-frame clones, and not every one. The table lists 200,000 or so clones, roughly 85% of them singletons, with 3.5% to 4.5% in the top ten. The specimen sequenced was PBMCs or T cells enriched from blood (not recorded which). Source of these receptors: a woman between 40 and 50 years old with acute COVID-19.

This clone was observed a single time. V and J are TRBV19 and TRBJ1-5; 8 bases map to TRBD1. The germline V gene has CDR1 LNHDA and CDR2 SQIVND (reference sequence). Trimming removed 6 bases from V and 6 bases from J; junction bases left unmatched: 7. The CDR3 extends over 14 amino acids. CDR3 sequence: CASRRTGWGQPQHF. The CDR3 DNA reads TGTGCCAGTAGACGGACAGGGTGGGGTCAGCCCCAGCATTTT.

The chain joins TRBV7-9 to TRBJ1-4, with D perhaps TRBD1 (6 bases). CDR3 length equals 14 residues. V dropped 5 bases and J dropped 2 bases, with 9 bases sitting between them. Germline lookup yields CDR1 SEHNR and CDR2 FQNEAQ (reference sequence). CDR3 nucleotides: TGTGCCAGCAGCCACAGGGCCACTAATGAAAAACTGTTTTTT. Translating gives CASSHRATNEKLFF.

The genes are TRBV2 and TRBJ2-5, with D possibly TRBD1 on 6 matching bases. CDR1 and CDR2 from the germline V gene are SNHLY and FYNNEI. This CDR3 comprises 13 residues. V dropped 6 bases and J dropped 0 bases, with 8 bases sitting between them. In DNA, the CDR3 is TGTGCCAGCAGCCGGGACAACCAAGAGACCCAGTACTTC. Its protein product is CASSRDNQETQYF.

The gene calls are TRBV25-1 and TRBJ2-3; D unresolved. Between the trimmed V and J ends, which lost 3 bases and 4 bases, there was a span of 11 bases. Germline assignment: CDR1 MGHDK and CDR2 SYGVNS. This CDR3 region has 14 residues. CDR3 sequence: CASSETSGADTQYF. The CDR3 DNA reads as TGTGCCAGCAGTGAGACAAGTGGTGCAGATACGCAGTATTTT.

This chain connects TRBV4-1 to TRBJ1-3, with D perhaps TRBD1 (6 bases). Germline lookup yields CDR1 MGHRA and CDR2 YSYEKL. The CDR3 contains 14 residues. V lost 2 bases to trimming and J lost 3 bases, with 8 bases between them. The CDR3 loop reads CASSQPGVGNTIYF. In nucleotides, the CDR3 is TGCGCCAGCAGCCAACCAGGGGTTGGAAACACCATATATTTT.

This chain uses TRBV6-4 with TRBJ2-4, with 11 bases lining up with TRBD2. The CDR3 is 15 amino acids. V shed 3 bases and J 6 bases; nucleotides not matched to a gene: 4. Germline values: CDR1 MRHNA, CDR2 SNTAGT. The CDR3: CASSEVAGGLNIQYF. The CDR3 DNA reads TGTGCCAGCAGTGAAGTAGCGGGGGGGTTAAACATTCAGTACTTC.

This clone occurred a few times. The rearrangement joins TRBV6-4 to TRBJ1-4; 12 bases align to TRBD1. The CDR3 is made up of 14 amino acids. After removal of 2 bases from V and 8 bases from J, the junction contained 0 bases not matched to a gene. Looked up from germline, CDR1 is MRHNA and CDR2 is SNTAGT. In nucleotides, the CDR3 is TGTGCCAGCAGTGACGGGACAGGGGGCGAAAAACTGTTTTTT. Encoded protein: CASSDGTGGEKLFF.

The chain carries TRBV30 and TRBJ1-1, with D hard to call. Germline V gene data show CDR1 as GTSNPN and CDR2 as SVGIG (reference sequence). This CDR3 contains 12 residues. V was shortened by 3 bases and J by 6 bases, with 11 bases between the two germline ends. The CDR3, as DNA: TGTGCCTGGAGGGAGGTGAGAGCTGAAGCTTTCTTT. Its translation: CAWREVRAEAFF.

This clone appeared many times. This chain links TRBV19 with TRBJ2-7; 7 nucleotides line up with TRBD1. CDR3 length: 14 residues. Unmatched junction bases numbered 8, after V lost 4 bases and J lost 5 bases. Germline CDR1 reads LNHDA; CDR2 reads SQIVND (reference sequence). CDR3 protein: CASSTSDRVHEQYF. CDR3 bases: TGTGCCAGTAGTACATCCGACAGGGTCCACGAGCAGTACTTC.

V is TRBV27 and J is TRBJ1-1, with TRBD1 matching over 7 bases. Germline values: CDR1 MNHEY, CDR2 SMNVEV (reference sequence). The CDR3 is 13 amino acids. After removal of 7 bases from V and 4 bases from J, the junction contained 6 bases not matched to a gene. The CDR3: CASKGAPGTEAFF. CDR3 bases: TGTGCCAGCAAGGGGGCCCCCGGCACTGAAGCTTTCTTT.

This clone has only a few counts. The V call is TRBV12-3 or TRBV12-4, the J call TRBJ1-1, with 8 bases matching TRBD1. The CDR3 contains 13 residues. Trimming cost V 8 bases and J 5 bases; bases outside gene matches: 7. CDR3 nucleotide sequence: TGTGCCAGCGGACAGGGCGGGCGAACTGAAGCTTTCTTT. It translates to CASGQGGRTEAFF.

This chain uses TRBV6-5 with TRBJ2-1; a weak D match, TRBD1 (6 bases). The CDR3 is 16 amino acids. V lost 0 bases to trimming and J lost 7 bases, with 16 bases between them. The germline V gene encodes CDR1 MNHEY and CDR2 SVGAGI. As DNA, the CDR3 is TGTGCCAGCAGTTACTCACATTGGCATAGGGGGAATGAGCAGTTCTTC. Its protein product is CASSYSHWHRGNEQFF.

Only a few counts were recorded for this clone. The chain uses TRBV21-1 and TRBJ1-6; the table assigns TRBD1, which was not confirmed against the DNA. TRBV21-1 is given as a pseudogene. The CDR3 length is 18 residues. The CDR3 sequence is CACSAKGVRSSYNSPLHF. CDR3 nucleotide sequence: TGTGCCTGCTCAGCTAAGGGGGTCAGGAGCTCCTATAATTCACCCCTCCACTTT.

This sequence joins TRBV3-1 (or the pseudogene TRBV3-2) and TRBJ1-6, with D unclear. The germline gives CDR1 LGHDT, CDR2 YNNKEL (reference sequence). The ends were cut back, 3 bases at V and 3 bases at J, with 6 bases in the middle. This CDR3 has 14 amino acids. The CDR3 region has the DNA TGTGCCAGCAGCCACAACAGCTATAATTCACCCCTCCACTTT. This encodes CASSHNSYNSPLHF.

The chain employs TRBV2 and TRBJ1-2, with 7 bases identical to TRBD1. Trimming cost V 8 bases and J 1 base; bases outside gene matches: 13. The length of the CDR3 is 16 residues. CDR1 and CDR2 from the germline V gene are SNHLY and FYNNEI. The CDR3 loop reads CASGRPLDRSNYGYTF. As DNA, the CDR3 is TGTGCCAGCGGCAGGCCGCTGGACAGGAGTAACTATGGCTACACCTTC. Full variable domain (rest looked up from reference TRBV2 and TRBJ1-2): EPEVTQTPSHQVTQMGQEVILRCVPISNHLYFYWYRQILGQKVEFLVSFYNNEISEKSEIFDDQFSVERPDGSNFTLKIRSTKLEDSAMYFCASGRPLDRSNYGYTFGSGTRLTVV.

The CDR3 nucleotides read TGTGCCAGCAGCCCGGACCTGGGGGGGAATGAGCAGTTCTTC. Its protein is CASSPDLGGNEQFF. The chain combines TRBV2 with TRBJ2-1, with TRBD2 identical over 7 bases. Germline V gene data show CDR1 as SNHLY and CDR2 as FYNNEI. The V and J ends lost 6 bases and 7 bases, in that order; junction bases with no gene match: 9. The CDR3 sequence is 14 residues long.

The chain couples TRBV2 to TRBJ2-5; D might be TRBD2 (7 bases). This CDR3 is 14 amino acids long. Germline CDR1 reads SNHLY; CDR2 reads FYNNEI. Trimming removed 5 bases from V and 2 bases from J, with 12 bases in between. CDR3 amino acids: CASSRGGSQETQYF. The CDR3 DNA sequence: TGTGCCAGCAGTAGGGGGGGATCACAAGAGACCCAGTACTTC.

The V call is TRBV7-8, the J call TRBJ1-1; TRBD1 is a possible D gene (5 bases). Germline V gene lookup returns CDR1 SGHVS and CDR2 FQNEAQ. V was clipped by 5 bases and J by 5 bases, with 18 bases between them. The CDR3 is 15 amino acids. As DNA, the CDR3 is TGTGCCAGCAGCCGAGAAGGGCAGGGTGGGACTGAAGCTTTCTTT. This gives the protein CASSREGQGGTEAFF.

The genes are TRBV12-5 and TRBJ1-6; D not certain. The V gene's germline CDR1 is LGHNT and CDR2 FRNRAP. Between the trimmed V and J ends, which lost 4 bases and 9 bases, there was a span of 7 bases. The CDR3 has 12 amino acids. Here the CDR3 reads CASGSWPSPLHF. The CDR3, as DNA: TGTGCTAGTGGTTCTTGGCCTTCACCCCTCCACTTT.

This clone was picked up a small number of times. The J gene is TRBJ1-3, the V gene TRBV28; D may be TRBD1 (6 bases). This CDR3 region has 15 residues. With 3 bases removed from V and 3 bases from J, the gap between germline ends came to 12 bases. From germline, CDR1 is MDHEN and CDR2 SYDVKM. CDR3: CASSFPGANGNTIYF. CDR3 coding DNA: TGTGCCAGCAGTTTCCCAGGGGCTAATGGAAACACCATATATTTT. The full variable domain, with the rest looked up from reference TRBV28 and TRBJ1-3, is DVKVTQSSRYLVKRTGEKVFLECVQDMDHENMFWYRQDPGLGLRLIYFSYDVKMKEKGDIPEGYSVSREKKERFSLILESASTNQTSMYLCASSFPGANGNTIYFGEGSWLTVV.